These 32 T cell receptor beta chains were all obtained from the same sample, sequenced in a study of cytomegalovirus exposure and HLA in healthy donors. Using immunoSEQ multiplex PCR, the repertoire was profiled, and TCRdb retains in-frame clones only, with some absent. Among 150,000 or so clones, about 95% were seen once, and the ten largest hold 1.8%. The sequencing input was PBMCs. The source of these receptors is a young man in good health and CMV-seropositive.

The V gene is TRBV15, the J gene TRBJ2-5; TRBD1 agrees at 9 bases. Losses at the gene ends were 5 bases for V and 4 bases for J; bases not matched to a gene: 8. CDR1 is LNHNV, CDR2 YYDKDF, per germline (reference sequence). There are 15 residues in the CDR3. CDR3 in amino acids: CATSRRDRVRETQYF. The CDR3 DNA reads TGTGCCACCAGCCGCCGGGACAGGGTCCGAGAGACCCAGTACTTC.

The rearrangement joins TRBV11-2 to TRBJ2-1, with D perhaps TRBD1 (6 bases). CDR1 and CDR2 from the germline V gene are SGHAT and FQNNGV. Trimming took 5 bases from V and 0 from J, leaving 11 bases between them. CDR3 size: 15 residues. The CDR3 reads CASSPGVDSYNEQFF. CDR3 coding DNA: TGTGCCAGCAGCCCAGGGGTAGACTCCTACAATGAGCAGTTCTTC.

The rearrangement joins TRBV7-6 to TRBJ2-2, with a tentative D call TRBD2 (5 bases). The V end lost 1 base, the J end lost 1 base, and 13 bases lay between the germline ends. This CDR3 comprises 17 residues. Looked up from germline, CDR1 is SGHVS and CDR2 is FNYEAQ. The CDR3 region has the DNA TGTGCCAGCAGCTTAGTGTCGGCTAGCCAGAACACCGGGGAGCTGTTTTTT. This codes for CASSLVSASQNTGELFF.

V gene TRBV2 combines with J gene TRBJ2-3; 11 positions match TRBD2. The CDR3 totals 14 residues. Germline V gene data show CDR1 as SNHLY and CDR2 as FYNNEI. Trimming cost V 11 bases and J 4 bases; bases outside gene matches: 8. The CDR3 DNA follows: TGTGCCGGCACTAGCGGGAGTCCGGCAGATACGCAGTATTTT. It translates to CAGTSGSPADTQYF.

This chain joins TRBV28 and TRBJ2-1; 10 positions agree with TRBD2. CDR1 is MDHEN, CDR2 SYDVKM, per germline. CDR3 length: 19 residues. V shed 6 bases, J shed 3 bases, and the junction held 17 bases outside the gene matches. CDR3 residues: CASRGVRGLLAGDYNEQFF. CDR3 DNA sequence: TGTGCCAGCAGGGGGGTACGGGGATTGCTAGCGGGAGACTACAATGAGCAGTTCTTC.

The J gene is TRBJ2-1, the V gene TRBV11-3; the D gene is possibly TRBD1 (6 bases). With 5 bases removed from V and 6 bases from J, the gap between germline ends came to 8 bases. CDR3 size: 12 residues. CDR1 SGHNT and CDR2 YENEEA come from the germline V gene. The CDR3 sequence: CASSLGANEQFF. In DNA form, the CDR3 reads TGTGCCAGCAGCCTGGGGGCCAATGAGCAGTTCTTC.

The chain uses TRBV4-1 and TRBJ1-5; weak D call: TRBD1 (5 bases). This CDR3 is built from 15 residues. Germline V lookup: CDR1 MGHRA, CDR2 YSYEKL. V lost 1 base and J lost 7, with 14 bases in between. CDR3 sequence: CASSQVVGAGQPQHF. In DNA, the CDR3 is TGCGCCAGCAGCCAAGTTGTTGGGGCAGGGCAGCCCCAGCATTTT.

V is TRBV5-1 and J is TRBJ2-7, with a weak D call TRBD2 (6 bases). Between the trimmed V and J ends, which lost 0 bases and 0 bases, there was a span of 10 bases. Looked up from germline, CDR1 is SGHRS and CDR2 is YFSETQ. There are 15 residues in the CDR3. The DNA of the CDR3 is TGCGCCAGCAGCTTGGCGGGGGTCCTCTCCTACGAGCAGTACTTC. Translating it yields CASSLAGVLSYEQYF. Filled out from reference TRBV5-1 and TRBJ2-7, the complete variable domain reads KAGVTQTPRYLIKTRGQQVTLSCSPISGHRSVSWYQQTPGQGLQFLFEYFSETQRNKGNFPGRFSGRQFSNSRSEMNVSTLELGDSALYLCASSLAGVLSYEQYFGPGTRLTVT.

The V call is TRBV27, the J call TRBJ2-1, with D hard to call. CDR1 is MNHEY and CDR2 is SMNVEV in the germline V gene (reference sequence). V dropped 1 base and J dropped 0 bases, with 10 bases sitting between them. This CDR3 comprises 16 residues. The CDR3 region has the DNA TGTGCCAGCAGTTTATATGAGGATAGCTCCTACAATGAGCAGTTCTTC. Its protein is CASSLYEDSSYNEQFF.

This clone was picked up one time. V gene TRBV9 combines with J gene TRBJ2-5; D is unclear. The CDR3 is 13 amino acids. V was pared by 1 base and J by 1 base, with 5 bases between. Germline V gene data show CDR1 as SGDLS and CDR2 as YYNGEE. CDR3 coding DNA: TGTGCCAGCAGCGTAAGCGCCCAAGAGACCCAGTACTTC. Protein sequence: CASSVSAQETQYF.

The chain recombines TRBV15 with TRBJ2-3; the D gene is possibly TRBD1 (5 bases). V lost 3 bases, J lost 0 bases, and 7 bases lay in between. Germline-derived CDR1 and CDR2 are LNHNV and YYDKDF (reference sequence). CDR3 length equals 14 residues. In nucleotides, the CDR3 is TGTGCCACCAGCAGGCAGGGCAGCACAGATACGCAGTATTTT. As protein: CATSRQGSTDTQYF. Complete variable domain (other parts from reference TRBV15 and TRBJ2-3): DAMVIQNPRYQVTQFGKPVTLSCSQTLNHNVMYWYQQKSSQAPKLLFHYYDKDFNNEADTPDNFQSRRPNTSFCFLDIRSPGLGDTAMYLCATSRQGSTDTQYFGPGTRLTVL.

The rearrangement links TRBV14 to TRBJ2-3, with 7 bases matching TRBD1. V gave up 3 bases and J gave up 4 bases; unmatched junction bases: 13. Germline V gene lookup returns CDR1 SGHDN and CDR2 FVKESK. This CDR3 is 17 amino acids long. CDR3 bases: TGTGCCAGCAGCCATTATGACCAGGGGGAAAGCGCAGATACGCAGTATTTT. It codes for CASSHYDQGESADTQYF.

V usage is TRBV5-1 and J usage is TRBJ2-5; 8 bases align to TRBD2. CDR3 length equals 15 residues. V shed 4 bases, J shed 3 bases, and the junction held 8 bases outside the gene matches. Germline values: CDR1 SGHRS, CDR2 YFSETQ. The CDR3 reads CASSAGIAGKETQYF. CDR3 DNA: TGCGCCAGCAGCGCGGGAATAGCGGGAAAAGAGACCCAGTACTTC.

This chain joins TRBV7-9 and TRBJ1-1; a weak D match, TRBD1 (5 bases). The CDR3 has 13 amino acids. Trimming stripped 3 bases from V and 4 bases from J, with 9 bases between. CDR1 and CDR2 (germline): SEHNR, FQNEAQ (reference sequence). CDR3 sequence: CASSLGGTTEAFF. As DNA, the CDR3 is TGTGCCAGCAGCTTGGGGGGGACCACTGAAGCTTTCTTT.

The chain is built from TRBV27 and TRBJ1-6; 8 nucleotides align to TRBD1. After removal of 5 bases from V and 7 bases from J, the junction contained 22 bases not matched to a gene. This CDR3 region has 20 residues. Germline CDR1 reads MNHEY; CDR2 reads SMNVEV (reference sequence). CDR3 DNA: TGTGCCAGCAGTCCCCTGGACAGGGTCCAGGGTCACCCGAGAAATTCACCCCTCCACTTT. This codes for CASSPLDRVQGHPRNSPLHF.

The chain carries TRBV6-5 and TRBJ2-7, with D hard to call. The ends were cut back, 3 bases at V and 3 bases at J, with 3 bases in the middle. CDR3 length: 11 amino acids. Germline V lookup: CDR1 MNHEY, CDR2 SVGAGI. The CDR3 loop is CASSYNYEQYF. As DNA, the CDR3 is TGTGCCAGCAGTTATAACTACGAGCAGTACTTC.

The V call is TRBV4-2, the J call TRBJ2-6; no reliable D call. Germline V CDR1 and CDR2: LGHNA, YNFKEQ. Between the trimmed V and J ends, which lost 4 bases and 2 bases, there was a span of 9 bases. CDR3 size: 15 residues. CDR3 amino acids: CASSPLQPGANVLTF. The CDR3 DNA is TGTGCCAGCAGCCCTCTACAGCCTGGGGCCAACGTCCTGACTTTC.

The chain couples TRBV27 to TRBJ2-7, with TRBD1 matching 7 bases. The CDR3 covers 15 residues. The germline CDR1 and CDR2 sequences are MNHEY and SMNVEV (reference sequence). J was trimmed by 4 bases and V by 5 bases; bases with no gene match: 11. The CDR3 is CASSVPGQIPYEQYF. The DNA for the CDR3 is TGTGCCAGCAGTGTACCGGGACAGATCCCTTACGAGCAGTACTTC.

This chain connects TRBV18 to TRBJ1-4, with D perhaps matching TRBD1 (5 bases). Germline V CDR1 and CDR2: KGHSH, LQKENI. The CDR3 has 16 amino acids. The V and J ends lost 6 bases and 0 bases respectively, with 14 bases between them. In DNA form, the CDR3 reads TGTGCCAGCTCTTCTCGGACACATGCAACTAATGAAAAACTGTTTTTT. As protein: CASSSRTHATNEKLFF. The variable domain in full, with the rest retrieved from reference TRBV18 and TRBJ1-4, is NAGVMQNPRHLVRRRGQEARLRCSPMKGHSHVYWYRQLPEEGLKFMVYLQKENIIDESGMPKERFSAEFPKEGPSILRIQQVVRGDSAAYFCASSSRTHATNEKLFFGSGTQLSVL.

The chain joins TRBV6-1 to TRBJ1-1, with no clear D. With 0 bases removed from V and 3 bases from J, the gap between germline ends came to 11 bases. Germline V gives CDR1 MNHNS, CDR2 SASEGT. The CDR3 spans 15 residues. CDR3 sequence: CASSEAGGSHTEAFF. The CDR3 DNA is TGTGCCAGCAGTGAAGCGGGAGGGTCTCACACTGAAGCTTTCTTT.

The V call is TRBV7-9, the J call TRBJ2-1; the match to TRBD2 covers 9 bases. J lost 5 bases, V lost 10 bases, and 9 bases had no gene match. Germline V lookup: CDR1 SEHNR, CDR2 FQNEAQ (reference sequence). The CDR3 spans 14 residues. The CDR3: CATSPGLADNEQFF. The DNA of the CDR3 is TGTGCCACCTCACCGGGACTAGCTGACAATGAGCAGTTCTTC.

This chain connects TRBV27 to TRBJ2-7; D is unresolved. Per germline, CDR1 MNHEY and CDR2 SMNVEV (reference sequence). The CDR3 is made up of 15 amino acids. V lost 0 bases, J lost 5 bases, and 14 bases lay in between. The CDR3 loop reads CASSLSPSSSHEQYF. The CDR3 region has the DNA TGTGCCAGCAGTTTATCACCTAGTTCTTCCCACGAGCAGTACTTC.

The genes are TRBV29-1 and TRBJ1-4; 7 nucleotides agree with TRBD1. This CDR3 comprises 14 residues. Germline V gene lookup returns CDR1 SQVTM and CDR2 ANQGSEA. The V and J ends lost 7 bases and 7 bases, in that order; junction bases with no gene match: 12. CDR3 in amino acids: CSAGGGERGEKLFF. CDR3 in DNA: TGCAGCGCAGGAGGGGGCGAAAGGGGTGAAAAACTGTTTTTT.

The chain carries TRBV5-4 and TRBJ2-3; TRBD2 might be the D (6 bases). The CDR3 totals 13 residues. Germline V gene data show CDR1 as SGHNT and CDR2 as YYREEE (reference sequence). Trimming shortened V by 4 bases and J by 5 bases, and 11 bases separated the two germline ends. CDR3 DNA: TGTGCCAGCAGCCCGGTGGGAGGAGATACGCAGTATTTT. Its translation is CASSPVGGDTQYF.

This chain joins TRBV2 and TRBJ2-2; 15 bases are shared with TRBD2. CDR3 length: 16 residues. Germline CDR1 SNHLY, CDR2 FYNNEI. J lost 7 bases, V lost 6 bases, and 6 bases had no gene match. CDR3: CASRGGLAGGVGELFF. Here the CDR3 DNA reads TGTGCCAGCAGAGGGGGACTAGCGGGAGGAGTCGGGGAGCTGTTTTTT.

The J gene is TRBJ1-2, the V gene TRBV5-4, with D unresolved. Per germline, CDR1 SGHNT and CDR2 YYREEE (reference sequence). The CDR3 spans 12 residues. V lost 4 bases and J lost 8, with 12 bases in between. CDR3 amino acids: CASSLDVGGYTF. CDR3 DNA sequence: TGTGCCAGCAGCCTCGACGTGGGCGGCTACACCTTC.

J is TRBJ2-7 and V is TRBV2; no reliable D call. Germline-derived CDR1 and CDR2 are SNHLY and FYNNEI. CDR3 length: 12 amino acids. Here the CDR3 reads CASCGSSYEQYF. The CDR3 bases are TGTGCATCCTGCGGCAGTTCCTACGAGCAGTACTTC.

This chain joins TRBV27 and TRBJ2-3, with 13 bases that match TRBD2. Trimming removed 6 bases from V and 5 bases from J; junction bases left unmatched: 5. In germline, CDR1 is MNHEY, CDR2 SMNVEV (reference sequence). The CDR3 is made up of 15 amino acids. The chain's CDR3 is CASSGLAGVIDTQYF. The CDR3 DNA reads TGTGCCAGCAGCGGACTAGCGGGAGTTATAGATACGCAGTATTTT.

In its sample, this clone was seen once. The gene calls are TRBV21-1 and TRBJ2-7; the D call in the table, TRBD1, was not verified against the DNA. TRBV21-1 is classified as a pseudogene. The CDR3 consists of 13 residues. CDR3: CASSSTGSSEQYF. The CDR3 nucleotides are TGTGCCAGCAGCAGTACAGGGAGCAGCGAGCAGTACTTC.

This chain links TRBV5-1 with TRBJ2-1; the match to TRBD2 covers 10 bases. V shed 4 bases, J shed 8 bases, and the junction held 12 bases outside the gene matches. CDR1 and CDR2 (germline): SGHRS, YFSETQ. This CDR3 is built from 16 residues. The CDR3 DNA sequence: TGCGCCAGCAGCCGAGGACTAGCGGACCCTACCGATGAGCAGTTCTTC. Its protein product is CASSRGLADPTDEQFF.

The chain carries TRBV27 and TRBJ2-7; 8 bases fit TRBD2. CDR3 length: 18 residues. V shed 5 bases and J 0 bases; nucleotides not matched to a gene: 15. CDR1 MNHEY and CDR2 SMNVEV come from the germline V gene (reference sequence). The CDR3 nucleotides read TGTGCCAGCAGTAATGGACAGCCGCTAGCGGGCACCTCCTACGAGCAGTACTTC. This gives the protein CASSNGQPLAGTSYEQYF.

This clone has just one count. The chain joins TRBV28 to TRBJ1-5, with D maybe TRBD1 (6 bases). The V gene's germline CDR1 is MDHEN and CDR2 SYDVKM. Trimming left V 0 bases short and J 3 bases short, with 12 bases between. The CDR3 is 16 residues long. The DNA for the CDR3 is TGTGCCAGCAGTTTATGGGCAGGGGTAAACAATCAGCCCCAGCATTTT. This encodes CASSLWAGVNNQPQHF.